The source of this TCR beta chain is a study of read filtering for tumor transcriptome and immune sequencing. Study at large: After DNase treatment, RNA was made into whole-transcriptome libraries. Per sample, TCR-region reads ranged about 4 to 11 million by IR-seq, roughly 80 to 1,300 by RNA-seq.

Study-level points and caveats: About 82% of IR-seq clonotypes had a single read, yet these held approximately 3.7% of reads.

The library was built from roughly 400 ng RNA with molecular barcoded adaptors for alpha/delta and beta/gamma chains. TCRdb reprocessed the reads with MiXCR, giving one entry per CDR3 protein. This table has fewer than 35,000 distinct CDR3 sequences, about 18% appearing once. The CDR3 consists of 15 residues. V shed 3 bases and J shed 5 bases, with 15 bases lying between them. Germline CDR1 and CDR2: KGHDR and SFDVKD. This clonotype was detected ten times or more. Its antigen is undetermined. This sequence originates from a donor aged 40 or over with multiple myeloma. Sequencing used a population of CD138-negative cells sorted from bone marrow. The chain uses TRBV24-1 and TRBJ2-5, with D perhaps TRBD1 or TRBD2 (5 bases each). The CDR3 reads CATSDLRGSSETQYF. Written as DNA, the CDR3 is TGTGCCACCAGTGATCTGAGGGGATCGAGCGAGACCCAGTACTTC.